This entry is about one T cell receptor (beta chain). What it recognizes is unknown. Trimming stripped 4 bases from V and 3 bases from J, with 6 bases between. Germline V lookup: CDR1 LNHDA, CDR2 SQIVND (reference sequence). The CDR3 length is 12 residues. This sample was taken from a study of OX40 agonist ivuxolimab in advanced cancers. Overall study findings and caveats: Some of the nonresponding patients also showed low levels of normalized T-cell clonal expansion. Averaged across samples, CD8+ T cells carried more expanded clones than CD4+ did. CD4+ and CD8+ T cells in blood underwent clonal expansion by week 6 at 0.1 to 3.0 mg/kg.

Sequencing was performed with immunoSEQ multiplex PCR; in TCRdb, only in-frame clones are kept and a portion is missing. The sample contains over 75,000 clones, about 94% of which appear only once. The rearrangement uses TRBV19 and TRBJ1-2; no definite D call. The sample was CD4+ or CD8+ T cells sorted from blood, taken in a trial of the OX40 agonist ivuxolimab. The TCR was taken from an adult with an advanced solid tumor such as melanoma, head and neck, liver or kidney cancer. The DNA for the CDR3 is TGTGCCAGTAGTAACAAGGACTATGGCTACACCTTC. Translating gives CASSNKDYGYTF.